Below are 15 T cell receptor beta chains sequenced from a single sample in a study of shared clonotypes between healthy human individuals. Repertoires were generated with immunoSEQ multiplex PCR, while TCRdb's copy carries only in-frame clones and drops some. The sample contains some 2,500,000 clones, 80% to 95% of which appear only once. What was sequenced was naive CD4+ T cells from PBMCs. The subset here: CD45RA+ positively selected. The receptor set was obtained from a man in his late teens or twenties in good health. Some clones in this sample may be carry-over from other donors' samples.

The DNA of the CDR3 is TGTGCCAGCAGTCTACAGGGGGCGCACACCGGGGAGCTGTTTTTT. Translation gives CASSLQGAHTGELFF. The chain uses TRBV2 and TRBJ2-2; 9 nucleotides match TRBD1. Losses at the gene ends were 5 bases for V and 3 bases for J; bases not matched to a gene: 4. Per the germline V gene, CDR1 is SNHLY and CDR2 is FYNNEI. CDR3 length equals 15 residues.

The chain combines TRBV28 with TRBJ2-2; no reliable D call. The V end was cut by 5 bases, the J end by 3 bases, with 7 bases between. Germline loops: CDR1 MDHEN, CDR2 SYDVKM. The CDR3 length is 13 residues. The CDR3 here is CASSTRDTGELFF. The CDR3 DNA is TGTGCCAGCAGTACCCGGGACACCGGGGAGCTGTTTTTT.

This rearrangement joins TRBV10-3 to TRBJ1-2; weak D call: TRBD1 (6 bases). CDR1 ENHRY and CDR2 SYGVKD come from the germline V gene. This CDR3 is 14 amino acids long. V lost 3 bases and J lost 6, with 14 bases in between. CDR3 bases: TGTGCCATCAGTGAACGACAGGCAGGGGATGGCTACACCTTC. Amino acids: CAISERQAGDGYTF.

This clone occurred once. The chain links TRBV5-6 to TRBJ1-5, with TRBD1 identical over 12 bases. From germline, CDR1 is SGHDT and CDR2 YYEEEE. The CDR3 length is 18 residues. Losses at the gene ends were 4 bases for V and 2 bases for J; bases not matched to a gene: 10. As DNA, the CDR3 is TGTGCCAGCAGCATAACGGGACAGGGGGCTACGGGCAATCAGCCCCAGCATTTT. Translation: CASSITGQGATGNQPQHF.

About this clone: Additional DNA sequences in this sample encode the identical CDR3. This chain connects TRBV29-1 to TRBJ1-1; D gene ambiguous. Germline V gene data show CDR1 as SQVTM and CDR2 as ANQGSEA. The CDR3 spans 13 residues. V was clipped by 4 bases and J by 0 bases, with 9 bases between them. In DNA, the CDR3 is TGCAGCGTTGCCCGGCTAATGAACACTGAAGCTTTCTTT. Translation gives CSVARLMNTEAFF.

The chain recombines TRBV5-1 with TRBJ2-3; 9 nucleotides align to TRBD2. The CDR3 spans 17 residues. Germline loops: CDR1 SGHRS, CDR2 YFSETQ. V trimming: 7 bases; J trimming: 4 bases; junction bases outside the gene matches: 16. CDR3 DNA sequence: TGCGCCAGCGCGAGGGCATATAGCGGGAGAGGTGCAGATACGCAGTATTTT. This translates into CASARAYSGRGADTQYF.

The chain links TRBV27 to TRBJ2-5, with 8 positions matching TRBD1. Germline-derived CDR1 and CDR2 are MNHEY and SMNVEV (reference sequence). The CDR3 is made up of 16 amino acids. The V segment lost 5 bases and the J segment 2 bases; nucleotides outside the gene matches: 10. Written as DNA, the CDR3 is TGTGCCAGCAGTCTACTCAGGGGGCAAAGACAAGAGACCCAGTACTTC. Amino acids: CASSLLRGQRQETQYF.

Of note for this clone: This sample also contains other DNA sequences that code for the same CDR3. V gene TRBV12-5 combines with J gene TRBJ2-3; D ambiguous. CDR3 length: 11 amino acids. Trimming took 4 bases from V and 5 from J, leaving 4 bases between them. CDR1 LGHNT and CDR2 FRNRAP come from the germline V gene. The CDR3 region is CASGSLDTQYF. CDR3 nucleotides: TGTGCTAGTGGTTCACTAGATACGCAGTATTTT.

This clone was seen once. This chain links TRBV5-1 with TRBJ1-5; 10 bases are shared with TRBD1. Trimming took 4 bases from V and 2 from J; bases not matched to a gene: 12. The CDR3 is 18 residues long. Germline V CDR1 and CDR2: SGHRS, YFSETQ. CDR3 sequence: CASSEGTGQGFRNQPQHF. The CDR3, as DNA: TGCGCCAGCAGCGAAGGTACGGGACAGGGGTTCCGCAATCAGCCCCAGCATTTT.

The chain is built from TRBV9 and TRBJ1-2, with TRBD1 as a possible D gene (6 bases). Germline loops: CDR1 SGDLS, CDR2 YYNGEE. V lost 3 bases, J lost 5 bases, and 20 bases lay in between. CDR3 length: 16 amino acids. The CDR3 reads CASSGPYQGLGYGYTF. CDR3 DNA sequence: TGTGCCAGCAGCGGACCCTACCAGGGGTTGGGATATGGCTACACCTTC. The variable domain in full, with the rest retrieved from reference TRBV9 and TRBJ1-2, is DSGVTQTPKHLITATGQRVTLRCSPRSGDLSVYWYQQSLDQGLQFLIQYYNGEERAKGNILERFSAQQFPDLHSELNLSSLELGDSALYFCASSGPYQGLGYGYTFGSGTRLTVV.

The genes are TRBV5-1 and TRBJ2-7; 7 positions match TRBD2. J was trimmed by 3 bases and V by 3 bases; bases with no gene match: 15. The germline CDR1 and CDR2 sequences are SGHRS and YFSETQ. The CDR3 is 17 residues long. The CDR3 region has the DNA TGCGCCAGCAGCTCCGCCCGGGGGGTTAAACAAGTCTACGAGCAGTACTTC. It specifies CASSSARGVKQVYEQYF.

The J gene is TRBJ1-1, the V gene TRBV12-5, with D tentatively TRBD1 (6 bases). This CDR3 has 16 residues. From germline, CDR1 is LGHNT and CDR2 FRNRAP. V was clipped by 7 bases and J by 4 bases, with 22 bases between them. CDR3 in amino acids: CASVPPGGSRVTEAFF. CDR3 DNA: TGTGCTAGTGTCCCCCCGGGGGGCTCTAGGGTCACTGAAGCTTTCTTT. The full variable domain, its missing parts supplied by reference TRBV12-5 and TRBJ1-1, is DARVTQTPRHKVTEMGQEVTMRCQPILGHNTVFWYRQTMMQGLELLAYFRNRAPLDDSGMPKDRFSAEMPDATLATLKIQPSEPRDSAVYFCASVPPGGSRVTEAFFGQGTRLTVV.

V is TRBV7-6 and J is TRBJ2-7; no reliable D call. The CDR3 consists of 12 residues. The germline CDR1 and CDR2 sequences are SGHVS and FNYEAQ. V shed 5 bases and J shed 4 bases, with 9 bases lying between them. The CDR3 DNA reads TGTGCCAGCAGCCCCGACATTTACGAGCAGTACTTC. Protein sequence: CASSPDIYEQYF. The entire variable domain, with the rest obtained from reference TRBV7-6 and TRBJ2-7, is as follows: GAGVSQSPRYKVTKRGQDVALRCDPISGHVSLYWYRQALGQGPEFLTYFNYEAQQDKSGLPNDRFSAERPEGSISTLTIQRTEQRDSAMYRCASSPDIYEQYFGPGTRLTVT.

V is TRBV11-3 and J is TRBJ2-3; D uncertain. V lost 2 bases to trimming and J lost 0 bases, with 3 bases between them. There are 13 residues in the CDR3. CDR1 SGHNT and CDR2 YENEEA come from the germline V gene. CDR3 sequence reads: CASSLYSTDTQYF. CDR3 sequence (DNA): TGTGCCAGCAGCTTATACAGCACAGATACGCAGTATTTT.

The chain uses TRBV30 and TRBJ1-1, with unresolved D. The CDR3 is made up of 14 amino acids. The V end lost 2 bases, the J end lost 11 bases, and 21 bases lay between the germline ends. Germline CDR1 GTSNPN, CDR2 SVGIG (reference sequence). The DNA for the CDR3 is TGTGCCTGGAGTTTACTTGGGTTGGGGAATGGCGCTTTCTTT. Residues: CAWSLLGLGNGAFF.